This T cell receptor (beta chain) was captured in a study of Ad26.COV2.S vaccination and SARS-CoV-2 variants. This CDR3 is built from 15 residues. Deletions cut 3 bases from V and 4 bases from J, with 15 bases between. Looked up from germline, CDR1 is KGHSH and CDR2 is LQKENI. The repertoire was sequenced with immunoSEQ multiplex PCR; TCRdb's copy has only in-frame clones and lacks some. The table has about 460,000 clones, 80% to 90% seen once. Sample treatment: around 19 received Ad26.COV2.S at low or high dose, single or two shots; about five received placebo; per-sample allocation not given. Collection of the samples took place on day 63 after the first injection of vaccine or placebo. This clone was seen once.

This TCR was recovered from a person aged 18-65 years who received the Ad26.COV2.S COVID-19 vaccine or a placebo. This chain connects TRBV18 to TRBJ1-1, with D possibly TRBD1 on 6 matching bases. The input for sequencing was peripheral blood, taken in a trial of Ad26.COV2.S vaccine versus placebo. CDR3 in amino acids: CASSPGRGWGTEAFF. CDR3 DNA sequence: TGTGCCAGCTCACCTGGCAGGGGATGGGGCACTGAAGCTTTCTTT.